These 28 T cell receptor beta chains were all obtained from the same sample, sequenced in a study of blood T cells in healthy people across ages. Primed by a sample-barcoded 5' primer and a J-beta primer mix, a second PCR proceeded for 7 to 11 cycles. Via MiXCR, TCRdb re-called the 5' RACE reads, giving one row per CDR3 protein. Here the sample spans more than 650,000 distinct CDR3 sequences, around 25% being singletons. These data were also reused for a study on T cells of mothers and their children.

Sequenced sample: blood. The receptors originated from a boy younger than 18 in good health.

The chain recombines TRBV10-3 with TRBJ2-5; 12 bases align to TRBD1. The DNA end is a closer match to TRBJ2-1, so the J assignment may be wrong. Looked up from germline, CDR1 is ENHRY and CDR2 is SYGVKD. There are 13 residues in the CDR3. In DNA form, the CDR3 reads TGTGCCACCTTGGGACAGGGGGCTGATGAGCAGTTCTTC. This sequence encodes CATLGQGADEQFF.

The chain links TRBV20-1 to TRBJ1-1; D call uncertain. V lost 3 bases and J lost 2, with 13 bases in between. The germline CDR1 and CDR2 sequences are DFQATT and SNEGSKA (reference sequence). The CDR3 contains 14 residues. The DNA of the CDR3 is TGCAGTGCTAGTTCCCGGCCACCAAACACTGAAGCTTTCTTT. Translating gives CSASSRPPNTEAFF.

The DNA for the CDR3 is TGTGCCAGCAGTTTATCGGGACTAGCGGCCTCGAGGACCGGGGAGCTGTTTTTT. Its translation: CASSLSGLAASRTGELFF. The chain carries TRBV27 and TRBJ2-2; 11 bases are shared with TRBD2. V lost 0 bases to trimming and J lost 5 bases; unmatched junction nucleotides: 8. The CDR3 is 18 residues long. Germline-derived CDR1 and CDR2 are MNHEY and SMNVEV (reference sequence).

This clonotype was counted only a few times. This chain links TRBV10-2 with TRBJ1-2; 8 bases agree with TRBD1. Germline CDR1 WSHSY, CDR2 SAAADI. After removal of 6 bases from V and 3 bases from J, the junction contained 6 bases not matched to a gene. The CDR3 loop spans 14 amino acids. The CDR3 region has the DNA TGCGCCAGCAGCCTTAACAGGGGGGACTATGGCTACACCTTC. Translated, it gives CASSLNRGDYGYTF.

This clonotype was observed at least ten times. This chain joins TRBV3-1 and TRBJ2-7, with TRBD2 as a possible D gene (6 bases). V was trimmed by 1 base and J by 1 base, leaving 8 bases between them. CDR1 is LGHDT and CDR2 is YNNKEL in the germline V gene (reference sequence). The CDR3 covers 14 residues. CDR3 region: CASSQAGGSYEQYF. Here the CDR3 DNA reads TGTGCCAGCAGCCAAGCCGGAGGGTCCTACGAGCAGTACTTC.

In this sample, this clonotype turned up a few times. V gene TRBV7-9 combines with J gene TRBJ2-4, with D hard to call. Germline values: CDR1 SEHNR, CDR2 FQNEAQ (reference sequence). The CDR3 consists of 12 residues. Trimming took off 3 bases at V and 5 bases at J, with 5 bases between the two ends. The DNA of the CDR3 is TGTGCCAGCAGCTTCCAGGAAAACATTCAGTACTTC. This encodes CASSFQENIQYF.

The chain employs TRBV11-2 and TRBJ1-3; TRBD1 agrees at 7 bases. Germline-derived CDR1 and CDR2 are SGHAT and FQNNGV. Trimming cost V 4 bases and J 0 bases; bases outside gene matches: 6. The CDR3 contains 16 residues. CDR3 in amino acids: CASSSVTGSSGNTIYF. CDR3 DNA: TGTGCCAGCAGCTCAGTGACAGGGAGCTCTGGAAACACCATATATTTT.

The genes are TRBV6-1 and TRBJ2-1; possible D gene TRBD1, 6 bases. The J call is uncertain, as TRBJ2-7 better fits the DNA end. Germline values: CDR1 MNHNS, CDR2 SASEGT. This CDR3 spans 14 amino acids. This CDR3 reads CASRGPRGSYEQYF. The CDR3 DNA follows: TGTGCCAGCAGGGGGCCCAGGGGCTCCTACGAGCAGTACTTC.

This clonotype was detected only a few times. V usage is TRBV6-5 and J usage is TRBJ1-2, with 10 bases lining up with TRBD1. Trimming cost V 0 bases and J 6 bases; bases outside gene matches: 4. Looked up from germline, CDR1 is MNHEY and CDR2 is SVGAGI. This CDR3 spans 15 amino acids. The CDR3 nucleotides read TGTGCCAGCAGTTACTCCCGGACAGGGGGACATGGCTACACCTTC. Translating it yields CASSYSRTGGHGYTF.

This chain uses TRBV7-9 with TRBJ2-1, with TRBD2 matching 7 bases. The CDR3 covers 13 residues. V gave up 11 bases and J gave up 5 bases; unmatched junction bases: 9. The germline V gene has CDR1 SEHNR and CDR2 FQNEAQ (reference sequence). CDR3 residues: CAGRTSANNEQFF. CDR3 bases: TGTGCCGGACGAACTAGCGCCAACAATGAGCAGTTCTTC.

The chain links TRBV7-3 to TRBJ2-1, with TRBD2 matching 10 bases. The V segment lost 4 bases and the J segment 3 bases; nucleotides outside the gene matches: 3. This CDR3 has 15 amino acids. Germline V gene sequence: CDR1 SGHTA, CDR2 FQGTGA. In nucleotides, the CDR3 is TGTGCCAGCAGCTGGACTAGCGGCGACTACAATGAGCAGTTCTTC. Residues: CASSWTSGDYNEQFF. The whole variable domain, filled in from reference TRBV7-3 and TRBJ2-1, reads GAGVSQTPSNKVTEKGKYVELRCDPISGHTALYWYRQSLGQGPEFLIYFQGTGAADDSGLPNDRFFAVRPEGSVSTLKIQRTERGDSAVYLCASSWTSGDYNEQFFGPGTRLTVL.

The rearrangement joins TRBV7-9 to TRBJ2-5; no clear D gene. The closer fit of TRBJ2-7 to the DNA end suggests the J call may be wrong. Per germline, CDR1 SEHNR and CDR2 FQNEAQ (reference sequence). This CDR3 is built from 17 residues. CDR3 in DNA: TGTGCCAGCAGCTTAGCGCATGGCCTAGACACTTCCTACGAGCAGTACTTC. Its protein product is CASSLAHGLDTSYEQYF.

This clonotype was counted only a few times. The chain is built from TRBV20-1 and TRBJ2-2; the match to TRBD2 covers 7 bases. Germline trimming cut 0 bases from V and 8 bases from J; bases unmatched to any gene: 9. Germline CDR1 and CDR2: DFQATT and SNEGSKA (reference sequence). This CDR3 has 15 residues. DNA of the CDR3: TGCAGTGCTAGAGACCCCGGGAGGTTAACTGGGGAGCTGTTTTTT. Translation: CSARDPGRLTGELFF.

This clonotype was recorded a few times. This CDR3 reads CSARVLVQETQYF. DNA for the CDR3: TGCAGTGCTAGAGTCCTCGTCCAAGAGACCCAGTACTTC. V and J are TRBV20-1 and TRBJ2-5; D is uncertain. The CDR3 contains 13 residues. Germline V lookup: CDR1 DFQATT, CDR2 SNEGSKA (reference sequence). Trimming shortened V by 1 base and J by 1 base, and 7 bases separated the two germline ends.

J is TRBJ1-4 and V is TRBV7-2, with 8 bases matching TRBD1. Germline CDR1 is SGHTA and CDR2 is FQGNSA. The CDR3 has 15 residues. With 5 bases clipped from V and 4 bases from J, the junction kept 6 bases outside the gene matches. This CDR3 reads CASSPQQGDNEKLFF. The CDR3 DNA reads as TGTGCCAGCAGCCCGCAACAGGGGGATAATGAAAAACTGTTTTTT.

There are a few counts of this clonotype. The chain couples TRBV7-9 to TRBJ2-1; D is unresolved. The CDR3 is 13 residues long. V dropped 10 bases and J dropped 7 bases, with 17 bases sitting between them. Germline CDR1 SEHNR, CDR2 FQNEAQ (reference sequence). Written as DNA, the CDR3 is TGTGCCACCGCCTGGGCGCCTGGAAATGAGCAGTTCTTC. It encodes CATAWAPGNEQFF.

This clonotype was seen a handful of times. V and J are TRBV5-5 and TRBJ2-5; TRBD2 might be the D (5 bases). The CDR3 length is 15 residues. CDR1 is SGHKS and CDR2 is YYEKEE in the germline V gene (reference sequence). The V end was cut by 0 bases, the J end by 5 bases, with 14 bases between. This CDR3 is CASSLAWGEWETQYF. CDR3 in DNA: TGTGCCAGCAGCTTGGCCTGGGGAGAATGGGAGACCCAGTACTTC.

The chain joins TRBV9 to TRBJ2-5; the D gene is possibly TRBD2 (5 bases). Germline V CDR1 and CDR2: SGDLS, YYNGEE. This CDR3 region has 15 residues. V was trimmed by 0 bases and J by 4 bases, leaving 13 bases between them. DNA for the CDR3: TGTGCCAGCAGCGTAGTTGGTAGCGTGGTAGAGACCCAGTACTTC. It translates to CASSVVGSVVETQYF.

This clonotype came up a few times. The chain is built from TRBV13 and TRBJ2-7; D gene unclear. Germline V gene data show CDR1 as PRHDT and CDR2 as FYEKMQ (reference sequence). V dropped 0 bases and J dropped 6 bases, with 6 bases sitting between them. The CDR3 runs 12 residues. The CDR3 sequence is CASSLGRLEQYF. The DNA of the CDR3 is TGTGCCAGCAGCTTAGGGCGGCTCGAGCAGTACTTC.

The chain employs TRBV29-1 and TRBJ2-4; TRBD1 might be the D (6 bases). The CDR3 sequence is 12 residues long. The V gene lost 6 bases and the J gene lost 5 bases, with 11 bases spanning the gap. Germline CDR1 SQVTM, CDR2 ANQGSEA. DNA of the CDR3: TGCAGCGTGATACAGGGTGAAAACATTCAGTACTTC. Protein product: CSVIQGENIQYF.

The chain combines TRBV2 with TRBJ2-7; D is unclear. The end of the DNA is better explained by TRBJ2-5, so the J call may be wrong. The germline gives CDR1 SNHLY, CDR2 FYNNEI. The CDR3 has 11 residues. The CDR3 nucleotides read TGTGCCAGCAAGGATGGAGAGACCCAGTACTTC. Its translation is CASKDGETQYF.

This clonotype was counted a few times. The CDR3 loop reads CASKVGRTGSNEQFF. CDR3 in DNA: TGTGCCAGCAAAGTTGGGCGGACAGGGTCCAATGAGCAGTTCTTC. The chain links TRBV12-3 or TRBV12-4 to TRBJ2-5; 8 bases map to TRBD1. The end of the DNA fits TRBJ2-1 better, so the J call may be wrong. The CDR3 is 15 amino acids.

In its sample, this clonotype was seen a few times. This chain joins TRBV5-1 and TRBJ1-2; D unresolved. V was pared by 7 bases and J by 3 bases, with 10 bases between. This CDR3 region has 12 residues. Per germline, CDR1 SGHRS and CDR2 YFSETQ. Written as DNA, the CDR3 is TGCGCCAGCGGTTTGGGATACTATGGCTACACCTTC. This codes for CASGLGYYGYTF.

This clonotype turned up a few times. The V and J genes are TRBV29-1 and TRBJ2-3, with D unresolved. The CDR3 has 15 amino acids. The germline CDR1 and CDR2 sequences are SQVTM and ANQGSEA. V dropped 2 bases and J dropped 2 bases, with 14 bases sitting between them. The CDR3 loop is CSVELAISITDTQYF. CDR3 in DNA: TGCAGCGTTGAACTCGCCATTTCAATCACAGATACGCAGTATTTT.

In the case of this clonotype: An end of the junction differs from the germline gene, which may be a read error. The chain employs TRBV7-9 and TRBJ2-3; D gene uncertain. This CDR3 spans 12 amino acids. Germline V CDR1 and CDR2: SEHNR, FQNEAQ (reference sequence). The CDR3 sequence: CASSLGMNTQYF. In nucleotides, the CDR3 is TGCGCCAGCAGCTTAGGGATGAATACGCAGTATTTT.

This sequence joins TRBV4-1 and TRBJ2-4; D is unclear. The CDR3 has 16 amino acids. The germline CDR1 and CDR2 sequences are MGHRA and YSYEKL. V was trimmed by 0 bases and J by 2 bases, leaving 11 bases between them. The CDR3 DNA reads TGCGCCAGCAGCCAAGAACTCTTCTCCCCCAAAAACATTCAGTACTTC. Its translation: CASSQELFSPKNIQYF.

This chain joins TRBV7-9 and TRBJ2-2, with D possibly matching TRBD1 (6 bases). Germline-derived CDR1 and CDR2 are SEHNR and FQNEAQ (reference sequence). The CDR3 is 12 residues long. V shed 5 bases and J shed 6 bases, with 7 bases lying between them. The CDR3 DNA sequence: TGTGCCAGCAGCGCAGGGGCCGGGGAGCTGTTTTTT. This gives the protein CASSAGAGELFF.

The CDR3 is CASSEYGRESNIQYF. CDR3 in DNA: TGTGCCAGCAGTGAATATGGCAGGGAGTCAAACATTCAGTACTTC. The V gene is TRBV25-1, the J gene TRBJ2-4; D is tentatively TRBD1 or TRBD2 (5 bases each). This CDR3 has 15 residues. Trimming shortened V by 0 bases and J by 6 bases, and 12 bases separated the two germline ends. CDR1 and CDR2 (germline): MGHDK, SYGVNS.